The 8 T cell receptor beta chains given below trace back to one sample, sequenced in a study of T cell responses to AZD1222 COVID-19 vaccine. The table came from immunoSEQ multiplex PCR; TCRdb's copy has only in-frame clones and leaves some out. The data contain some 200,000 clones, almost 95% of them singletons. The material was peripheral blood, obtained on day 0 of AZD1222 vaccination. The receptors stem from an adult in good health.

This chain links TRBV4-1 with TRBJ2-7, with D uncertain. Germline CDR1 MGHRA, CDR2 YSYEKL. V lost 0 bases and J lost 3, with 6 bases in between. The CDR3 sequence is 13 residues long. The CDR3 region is CASSQEPVYEQYF. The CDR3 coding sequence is TGCGCCAGCAGCCAAGAGCCAGTCTACGAGCAGTACTTC.

The CDR3, as DNA: TGTGCCTGGAGACCCGGGACAGGGTTCTACAATGAGCAGTTCTTC. Translated, it gives CAWRPGTGFYNEQFF. The chain combines TRBV30 with TRBJ2-1; 9 nucleotides align to TRBD1. J lost 3 bases, V lost 3 bases, and 6 bases had no gene match. The germline gives CDR1 GTSNPN, CDR2 SVGIG (reference sequence). The CDR3 is 15 amino acids.

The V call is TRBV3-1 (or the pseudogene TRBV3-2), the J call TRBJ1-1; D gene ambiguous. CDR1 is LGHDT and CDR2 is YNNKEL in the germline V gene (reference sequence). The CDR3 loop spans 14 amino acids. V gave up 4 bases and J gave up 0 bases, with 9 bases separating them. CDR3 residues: CASSRTGLNTEAFF. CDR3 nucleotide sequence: TGTGCCAGCAGCCGGACGGGGTTGAACACTGAAGCTTTCTTT.

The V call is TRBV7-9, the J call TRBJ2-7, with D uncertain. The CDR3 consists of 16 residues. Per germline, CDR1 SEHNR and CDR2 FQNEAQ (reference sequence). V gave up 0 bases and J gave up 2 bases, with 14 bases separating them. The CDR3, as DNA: TGTGCCAGCAGCTTAGCTATCATTGGCACCACCTACGAGCAGTACTTC. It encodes CASSLAIIGTTYEQYF.

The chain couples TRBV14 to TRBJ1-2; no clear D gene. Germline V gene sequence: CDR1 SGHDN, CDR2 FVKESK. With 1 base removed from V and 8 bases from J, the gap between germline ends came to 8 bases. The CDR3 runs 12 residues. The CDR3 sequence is CASSQGVGGYTF. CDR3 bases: TGTGCCAGCAGCCAAGGGGTGGGAGGCTACACCTTC.

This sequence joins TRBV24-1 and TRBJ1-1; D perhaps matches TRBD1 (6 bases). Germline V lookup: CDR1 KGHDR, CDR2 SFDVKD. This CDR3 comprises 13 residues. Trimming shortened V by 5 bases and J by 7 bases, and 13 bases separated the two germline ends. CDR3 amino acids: CATSAPQGVEAFF. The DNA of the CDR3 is TGTGCCACCAGTGCGCCACAGGGTGTTGAAGCTTTCTTT.

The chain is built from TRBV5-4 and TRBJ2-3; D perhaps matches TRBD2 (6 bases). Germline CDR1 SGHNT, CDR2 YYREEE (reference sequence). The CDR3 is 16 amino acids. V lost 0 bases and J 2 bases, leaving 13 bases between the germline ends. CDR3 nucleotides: TGTGCCAGCAGCTTGGAGGAGACTAGGGTCACAGATACGCAGTATTTT. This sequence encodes CASSLEETRVTDTQYF.

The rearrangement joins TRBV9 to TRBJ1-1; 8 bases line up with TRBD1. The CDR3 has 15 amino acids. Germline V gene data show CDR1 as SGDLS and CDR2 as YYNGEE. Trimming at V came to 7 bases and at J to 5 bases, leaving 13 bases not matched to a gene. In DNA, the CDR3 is TGTGCCAGCGGCAGGACAGGGCAGGGAGGTACTGAAGCTTTCTTT. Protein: CASGRTGQGGTEAFF.